Below, 17 T cell receptor beta chains from the same sample are listed, as sequenced in a study of T cells after posttransplantation cyclophosphamide. The data were produced by immunoSEQ multiplex PCR, yet TCRdb's version contains in-frame clones alone and is incomplete. The sample shows 51,000 or so clones, 90% to 95% of them seen only once. The sequenced sample consisted of PBMCs. These receptor sequences come from a woman in her thirties in good health and a related stem cell transplant donor.

CDR3 coding DNA: TGTGCTAGTGGGGAGACTGTAAGCTCCTACAATGAGCAGTTCTTC. Protein sequence: CASGETVSSYNEQFF. The chain joins TRBV12-5 to TRBJ2-1; D gene uncertain. Trimming removed 6 bases from V and 0 bases from J, with 12 bases in between. The CDR3 extends over 15 amino acids. Germline-derived CDR1 and CDR2 are LGHNT and FRNRAP.

This sequence joins TRBV29-1 and TRBJ2-5; TRBD2 matches at 8 bases. Trimming cost V 2 bases and J 5 bases; bases outside gene matches: 1. The CDR3 runs 12 residues. Per germline, CDR1 SQVTM and CDR2 ANQGSEA. For the CDR3, the DNA is TGCAGCGTTGAAACGGGGGGGGAGACCCAGTACTTC. Its protein is CSVETGGETQYF.

This clone was counted once. The CDR3 DNA sequence: TGTGCCAGCAGCTTGGCGAGGTTCTACACTGAAGCTTTCTTT. It specifies CASSLARFYTEAFF. The V and J genes are TRBV5-5 and TRBJ1-1; unclear D gene. The germline V and J ends were trimmed by 0 bases and 3 bases, with 9 bases remaining between them. The CDR3 extends over 14 amino acids. The germline gives CDR1 SGHKS, CDR2 YYEKEE (reference sequence).

The V call is TRBV5-6, the J call TRBJ2-7, with D unclear. The CDR3 covers 13 residues. From germline, CDR1 is SGHDT and CDR2 YYEEEE. The ends were cut back, 4 bases at V and 1 base at J, with 9 bases in the middle. Here the CDR3 reads CASSPDTSYEQYF. In nucleotides, the CDR3 is TGTGCCAGCAGCCCCGACACGTCCTACGAGCAGTACTTC.

V gene TRBV28 combines with J gene TRBJ2-7; 10 bases match TRBD1. V shed 10 bases and J 2 bases; nucleotides not matched to a gene: 11. The germline gives CDR1 MDHEN, CDR2 SYDVKM. CDR3 length: 15 amino acids. CDR3 protein: CATTLPTGGAYEQYF. The CDR3 region has the DNA TGTGCCACCACATTGCCGACAGGGGGCGCCTACGAGCAGTACTTC.

The chain's CDR3 is CASSSGLPRDTDTQYF. The DNA of the CDR3 is TGTGCCAGCAGCTCGGGACTTCCCCGGGACACAGATACGCAGTATTTT. This chain connects TRBV12-1 to TRBJ2-3; TRBD2, the table's D call, was not compared with the DNA. TRBV12-1 is given as a pseudogene. The CDR3 contains 16 residues.

V is TRBV10-3 and J is TRBJ1-2, with D possibly being TRBD1 (6 bases). The CDR3 totals 14 residues. Deletions cut 9 bases from V and 2 bases from J, with 16 bases between. The germline gives CDR1 ENHRY, CDR2 SYGVKD. CDR3 loop: CAINPGTQNYGYTF. The CDR3 DNA reads as TGTGCCATTAATCCCGGGACACAGAACTATGGCTACACCTTC.

The chain links TRBV19 to TRBJ2-3, with no clear D. The CDR3 is 14 amino acids. V lost 1 base and J 5 bases, leaving 10 bases between the germline ends. The germline CDR1 and CDR2 sequences are LNHDA and SQIVND (reference sequence). The CDR3 nucleotides are TGTGCCAGTAGTATAGGGATTACAGTAGATACGCAGTATTTT. Residues: CASSIGITVDTQYF.

The rearrangement uses TRBV7-2 and TRBJ2-2, with 10 bases fitting TRBD2. The CDR3 covers 15 residues. CDR1 SGHTA and CDR2 FQGNSA come from the germline V gene. The V segment lost 5 bases and the J segment 3 bases; nucleotides outside the gene matches: 3. The chain's CDR3 is CASSRTSGDTGELFF. The DNA for the CDR3 is TGTGCCAGCAGCCGGACTAGCGGAGACACCGGGGAGCTGTTTTTT.

This sequence joins TRBV6-6 and TRBJ1-6; the match to TRBD1 covers 8 bases. Germline assignment: CDR1 MNHNY and CDR2 SVGAGI (reference sequence). Trimming took 5 bases from V and 6 from J; bases not matched to a gene: 6. The CDR3 consists of 15 residues. CDR3 residues: CASSGQGRGNSPLHF. The CDR3 nucleotides are TGTGCCAGCAGTGGACAGGGAAGGGGTAATTCACCCCTCCACTTT.

The rearrangement joins TRBV6-5 to TRBJ1-1; D uncertain. From germline, CDR1 is MNHEY and CDR2 SVGAGI. The CDR3 covers 14 residues. V lost 5 bases to trimming and J lost 2 bases, with 12 bases between them. The CDR3 here is CASSLRTVNTEAFF. In DNA, the CDR3 is TGTGCCAGCAGTCTCCGAACAGTCAACACTGAAGCTTTCTTT.

This chain connects TRBV6-5 to TRBJ1-5; D gene uncertain. This CDR3 has 11 amino acids. V lost 4 bases and J lost 4, with 2 bases in between. Per the germline V gene, CDR1 is MNHEY and CDR2 is SVGAGI. The CDR3 nucleotides are TGTGCCAGCAGTTCAAATCAGCCCCAGCATTTT. Its protein product is CASSSNQPQHF.

The V and J genes are TRBV2 and TRBJ2-7, with D possibly matching TRBD1 (6 bases). CDR3 length: 16 residues. Trimming left V 9 bases short and J 0 bases short, with 21 bases between. Germline V gene sequence: CDR1 SNHLY, CDR2 FYNNEI. Here the CDR3 DNA reads TGTGCCAGTCAACTTATTTGGACAGACAGCTCCTACGAGCAGTACTTC. The encoded protein is CASQLIWTDSSYEQYF.

The V gene is TRBV5-1, the J gene TRBJ2-7; TRBD1 matches at 9 bases. Germline loops: CDR1 SGHRS, CDR2 YFSETQ. CDR3 length: 15 amino acids. J gave up 6 bases and V 4 bases, and 11 bases lay outside the gene matches. CDR3 nucleotide sequence: TGCGCCAGCAGCCCCTCAGGGACAGGGAGGTCCGAGCAGTACTTC. Encoded protein: CASSPSGTGRSEQYF.

This clone was seen only a few times. The chain joins TRBV7-2 to TRBJ2-7; tentatively, D is TRBD1 (5 bases). This CDR3 comprises 13 residues. Trimming took 2 bases from V and 5 from J, leaving 10 bases between them. Per the germline V gene, CDR1 is SGHTA and CDR2 is FQGNSA. The CDR3 loop reads CASSLIGRDEQYF. The CDR3 DNA sequence: TGTGCCAGCAGCTTAATCGGCAGGGACGAGCAGTACTTC.

The chain links TRBV5-4 to TRBJ1-1; possible D gene TRBD1, 6 bases. Germline V CDR1 and CDR2: SGHNT, YYREEE (reference sequence). This CDR3 contains 14 residues. Between the trimmed V and J ends, which lost 1 base and 5 bases, there was a span of 12 bases. CDR3 nucleotide sequence: TGTGCCAGCAGCTTGTTACAGGGTGGAACTGAAGCTTTCTTT. This codes for CASSLLQGGTEAFF.

Written as DNA, the CDR3 is TGCGCCAGCAGCTTGACACCTACGGGACTAGCGGGGGACCCGCTGGGAACCCAGTACTTC. Translating gives CASSLTPTGLAGDPLGTQYF. V usage is TRBV5-1 and J usage is TRBJ2-5; TRBD2 matches at 14 bases. The germline V gene has CDR1 SGHRS and CDR2 YFSETQ. This CDR3 comprises 20 residues. The V segment lost 1 base and the J segment 8 bases; nucleotides outside the gene matches: 19.